These 10 T cell receptor beta chains share one sample of origin, sequenced in a study of blood T cells in healthy people across ages. Primed by a sample-barcoded 5' primer and a J-beta primer mix, a second PCR proceeded for roughly 6 to 12 cycles. Via MiXCR, TCRdb re-called the 5' RACE reads, giving one row per CDR3 protein. The table shows roughly 1,500,000 distinct CDR3 sequences, with roughly a third occurring only once. Sequences were obtained from blood. The receptors originated from a woman aged 25 to 45 in good health.

This clonotype appeared a few times. This sequence joins TRBV27 and TRBJ2-7; 10 bases line up with TRBD2. The CDR3 is 15 residues long. The ends lost 4 bases at V and 2 bases at J; junction bases unmatched: 5. Germline loops: CDR1 MNHEY, CDR2 SMNVEV (reference sequence). CDR3 bases: TGTGCCAGCAGTTCTAGCGGGGGAGCCCCCTACGAGCAGTACTTC. It codes for CASSSSGGAPYEQYF.

On this clonotype itself: At one end, the junction sequence differs from germline, possibly due to a read error. The rearrangement uses TRBV7-9 and TRBJ2-7; the D gene is possibly TRBD2 (5 bases). This CDR3 is 14 amino acids long. Germline lookup yields CDR1 SEHNR and CDR2 FQNEAQ (reference sequence). The CDR3, as DNA: TGTGCCAGCAGCTCCGGATCAGCGGCCTACGGGCAGTACTTC. This translates into CASSSGSAAYGQYF.

This clonotype has a handful of counts. The chain uses TRBV5-1 and TRBJ2-5, with 7 bases that match TRBD2. There are 16 residues in the CDR3. Germline values: CDR1 SGHRS, CDR2 YFSETQ. J was trimmed by 5 bases and V by 3 bases; bases with no gene match: 13. The CDR3 DNA is TGCGCCAGCAGCTCGCAGACTAGCCTGGGTCGGGAGACCCAGTACTTC. This sequence encodes CASSSQTSLGRETQYF.

J is TRBJ2-1 and V is TRBV20-1, with 10 bases aligning to TRBD2. Germline lookup yields CDR1 DFQATT and CDR2 SNEGSKA (reference sequence). The CDR3 has 15 amino acids. V trimming: 0 bases; J trimming: 6 bases; junction bases outside the gene matches: 5. The CDR3 loop reads CSAREVAGGVNEQFF. The CDR3 DNA sequence: TGCAGTGCTAGAGAAGTAGCGGGGGGTGTCAATGAGCAGTTCTTC.

About this clonotype: Just one base apart from a much larger clone, this may be a read error. The chain recombines TRBV28 with TRBJ2-7; tentatively, D is TRBD1 or TRBD2 (5 bases each). The CDR3 runs to 14 residues. Germline-derived CDR1 and CDR2 are MDHEN and SYDVKM. V was clipped by 3 bases and J by 9 bases, with 18 bases between them. As DNA, the CDR3 is TGTGCCAGCAGTTTGACGGGGACGGGTTTAGCGCAGTACTTC. It specifies CASSLTGTGLAQYF.

As regards this clonotype: Germline is not matched at one junction end, which may reflect a read error. V usage is TRBV11-2 and J usage is TRBJ2-1; D remains ambiguous. The V gene's germline CDR1 is SGHAT and CDR2 FQNNGV. The CDR3 runs to 14 residues. The CDR3 DNA reads TGTGCCGGCAGCTTATCGGGCTATTACAATGAGCAGTTCTTC. Translated: CAGSLSGYYNEQFF.

The chain employs TRBV12-3 or TRBV12-4 and TRBJ1-4; 7 nucleotides match TRBD1. CDR3 length: 15 residues. The ends lost 5 bases at V and 4 bases at J; junction bases unmatched: 7. The CDR3 DNA follows: TGTGCCAGCAGTCCCCAGGGGGGCTATAATGAAAAACTGTTTTTT. This gives the protein CASSPQGGYNEKLFF.

This clonotype showed up just a few times. The CDR3 region has the DNA TGTGCCAGCAGCCAAGATGGCAGGGGCTTTTATGGCTACACCTTC. The encoded protein is CASSQDGRGFYGYTF. V usage is TRBV4-2 and J usage is TRBJ1-2; D possibly corresponds to TRBD1 (6 bases). Germline CDR1 reads LGHNA; CDR2 reads YNFKEQ. The CDR3 runs to 15 residues. V shed 0 bases and J shed 5 bases, with 13 bases lying between them.

CDR3: CASSEMGPKNTEAFF. The CDR3 DNA reads TGTGCCAGCAGTGAAATGGGACCCAAGAACACTGAAGCTTTCTTT. This chain joins TRBV25-1 and TRBJ1-1, with D maybe TRBD1 (5 bases). Germline assignment: CDR1 MGHDK and CDR2 SYGVNS. The V end was cut by 2 bases, the J end by 1 base, with 11 bases between. The CDR3 totals 15 residues.

The chain links TRBV18 to TRBJ1-1, with D possibly being TRBD1 (5 bases). Germline CDR1 and CDR2: KGHSH and LQKENI. The CDR3 consists of 15 residues. V was pared by 1 base and J by 6 bases, with 15 bases between. For the CDR3, the DNA is TGTGCCAGCTCACCACAGCACCCCTTGGGGGCTGAAGCTTTCTTT. Its protein is CASSPQHPLGAEAFF.